This TCR beta chain was captured in a study of blood T cell repertoires in COVID-19. The wider study: The United States, Italy and Spain provided the acute and convalescent COVID-19 samples.

The CDR3 length is 14 residues. Germline V gene data show CDR1 as SGHNT and CDR2 as YYREEE (reference sequence). V lost 6 bases, J lost 6 bases, and 8 bases stayed unmatched. Per the authors' pipeline: It was from reference gene primer amplification that nucleated cell counts were estimated. Data came from immunoSEQ multiplex PCR; TCRdb stores just in-frame clones and leaves some out. The DNA was the basis for D and trimming; V, J and clone size are from that table. Of more than 150,000 clones listed, 75% to 85% are singletons. The chain is built from TRBV5-4 and TRBJ2-1; 8 bases align to TRBD2. Sequenced: peripheral blood. The source is a woman in her forties or fifties with acute or convalescent COVID-19. The CDR3: CASTRGGAPNEQFF. The CDR3 bases are TGTGCCAGCACCCGGGGGGGGGCCCCCAATGAGCAGTTCTTC.